The 5 T cell receptor beta chains given below trace back to one sample, sequenced in a study of regulatory T cells in long-lasting Graves disease. Time point defined: persistent/refractory GD, antithyroid drugs over 5 years with positive TRAb. Preparation of the TCR library used RNA extracted from PBMCs. Building of the TCR beta libraries involved iRepertoire HTBI primers and Arm-PCR of CDR3 regions. TCRdb passed the multiplex PCR reads through MiXCR, listing each CDR3 protein once. The sample has about 470,000 distinct CDR3 sequences, around 20% seen once; the top ten hold 7% to 9.5%. This specimen consisted of peripheral blood mononuclear cells (PBMCs), obtained when the disease was refractory, from a patient treated with antithyroid drugs. These receptors were obtained from a female donor with Graves disease.

This clonotype showed up just a few times. The rearrangement links TRBV4-3 to TRBJ2-3; no definite D call. The germline V and J ends were trimmed by 0 bases and 4 bases, with 8 bases remaining between them. Looked up from germline, CDR1 is LGHNA and CDR2 is YSLEER. The CDR3 is 14 residues long. The chain's CDR3 is CASSQDPRSDTQYF. For the CDR3, the DNA is TGCGCCAGCAGCCAAGACCCCCGGTCAGATACGCAGTATTTT.

There are many counts of this clonotype. V and J are TRBV6-2 or TRBV6-3 and TRBJ2-7, with D perhaps TRBD1 (6 bases). This CDR3 spans 14 amino acids. Per the germline V gene, CDR1 is MNHEY and CDR2 is SVGEGT. V lost 2 bases and J lost 7, with 15 bases in between. This CDR3 reads CASSYPLTGREQYF. DNA for the CDR3: TGTGCCAGCAGTTACCCCCTGACAGGTCGAGAGCAGTACTTC.

This clonotype was recorded a few times. The chain carries TRBV12-3 or TRBV12-4 and TRBJ1-1; 8 nucleotides align to TRBD1. This CDR3 is 12 amino acids long. With V trimmed by 5 bases and J by 6 bases, 2 bases remained unmatched. CDR3 protein: CASSDRGSEAFF. The CDR3 DNA reads as TGTGCCAGCAGTGACAGGGGATCTGAAGCTTTCTTT.

This clonotype was recorded a few times. This rearrangement joins TRBV20-1 to TRBJ2-7; D remains unclear. CDR3 size: 14 residues. CDR1 and CDR2 (germline): DFQATT, SNEGSKA (reference sequence). The V end lost 6 bases, the J end lost 2 bases, and 17 bases lay between the germline ends. Here the CDR3 reads CSATSIASTYEQYF. The CDR3 nucleotides read TGCAGTGCCACTTCGATCGCGAGTACCTACGAGCAGTACTTC.

In its sample, this clonotype was seen a few times. This chain connects TRBV5-4 to TRBJ2-5; the D is unclear. This CDR3 is built from 15 residues. V was cut by 6 bases and J by 3 bases, with 18 bases left in between. Germline lookup yields CDR1 SGHNT and CDR2 YYREEE (reference sequence). In nucleotides, the CDR3 is TGTGCCAGCACCATATCCCCGGTGACAAAAGAGACCCAGTACTTC. This gives the protein CASTISPVTKETQYF.